This T cell receptor beta chain was sequenced for a study of blood T cell repertoires in COVID-19. Study context: Nucleic acid was either cDNA or gDNA, and it came from T cells, B-cell-depleted T cells, or PBMCs.

The repertoire was sequenced with immunoSEQ multiplex PCR; TCRdb's copy has only in-frame clones and lacks some. The sample has 200,000 to 300,000 clones, roughly 86% seen once. This TCR was recovered from a woman aged 25 to 45 who had recovered from COVID-19. The source material was peripheral blood.

The CDR3 region has the DNA TGTGCCAGCAGCCAGCGGGGGACGAACACCGGGGAGCTGTTTTTT. Its protein is CASSQRGTNTGELFF. The V and J genes are TRBV11-3 and TRBJ2-2, with TRBD2 identical over 8 bases. V was pared by 5 bases and J by 0 bases, with 2 bases of the junction left unmatched. The CDR3 extends over 15 amino acids. Germline V lookup: CDR1 SGHNT, CDR2 YENEEA.